This T cell receptor (beta chain) was sequenced for a study of cytomegalovirus exposure and HLA in healthy donors. V gave up 4 bases and J gave up 5 bases, with 9 bases separating them. The CDR3 runs to 12 residues. Germline loops: CDR1 SGHDT, CDR2 YYEEEE. In its sample, this clone ranks as medium-sized. PCR involved 60 Vbeta and 13 Jbeta primers. TCRdb's copy holds only in-frame clones and misses some; the assay was immunoSEQ multiplex PCR. Counted here are around 130,000 clones, about 9.4% occurring once; the ten biggest clones make up around 6%. The sample taken for sequencing was PBMCs. This chain links TRBV5-6 with TRBJ1-1; D uncertain. The sequence derives from a woman in her forties in good health and CMV-seropositive. The CDR3 region has the DNA TGTGCCAGCAGCCTGGGGAGGACTGAAGCTTTCTTT. Protein product: CASSLGRTEAFF.